The clone carrying this TCR beta chain was observed a single time. Measured with immunoSEQ multiplex PCR; TCRdb has only the in-frame clones, and not every one. The profile shows about 380,000 clones, 83% of them singletons. These data are taken from a study of Ad26.COV2.S vaccination and SARS-CoV-2 variants. Treatment denoted: around 19 received Ad26.COV2.S at low or high dose, single or two shots; roughly 5 received placebo; per-sample allocation not given. All samples were drawn on day 63, counting from the first vaccine or placebo injection. Based in Boston, the donor was an adult of 18-55 years. V was pared by 0 bases and J by 0 bases, with 15 bases between. The CDR3 is 18 residues long. Germline CDR1 LGHNA, CDR2 YSLEER.

The chain carries TRBV4-3 and TRBJ1-3; tentative D call: TRBD1 (6 bases). This material consisted of peripheral blood, taken in a trial of Ad26.COV2.S vaccine versus placebo. The clonotype originates from a person aged 18 to 59 who received the Ad26.COV2.S COVID-19 vaccine or a placebo. CDR3 sequence: CASSQDTSGQSSGNTIYF. The CDR3 nucleotides read TGCGCCAGCAGCCAAGATACATCTGGACAGAGCTCTGGAAACACCATATATTTT.